The entry below describes one T cell receptor (beta chain). Its target is not known. Documented treatment: approximately 9-day PBMC culture with coronavirus spike peptide pools or control peptides (ViraFEST assay). Cultured CD4+ T cell DNA was sequenced using the Oncomine TCR Beta short-read assay. MiXCR, applied by TCRdb to the PCR reads, yields one record per CDR3 protein. The sample consists of some 10,000 distinct CDR3 sequences, roughly 31% of them appearing once. The data belong to a study of vaccination and CD4 T cells after COVID-19. The CDR3 sequence is 15 residues long. V shed 7 bases and J 4 bases; nucleotides not matched to a gene: 8. Per the germline V gene, CDR1 is MNHNS and CDR2 is SASEGT.

The specimen sequenced was CD4+ T cells from blood, cultured in vitro. The gene calls are TRBV6-1 and TRBJ2-1; TRBD2 matches 9 bases. This receptor was obtained from a human donor who had recovered from COVID-19. The CDR3 loop is CASTQGTSLYNEQFF. The CDR3 DNA is TGTGCCAGCACCCAAGGGACTAGCCTTTACAATGAGCAGTTCTTC.